A single sample is the source of the 8 T cell receptor beta chains below, sequenced in a study of blood T cells in healthy people across ages (dated by TCRdb to between 2015 and 2016). The library was generated by 5' RACE. Sequencing was performed on an Illumina HiSeq 2500. A second roughly 7 to 11 cycle PCR used a sample-barcoded 5' primer and a J-beta primer mix. TCRdb reprocessing: public reads trimmed at Q25 with fastp, clones called with MiXCR, in-frame beta chains kept. Here each entry gathers all rows of one CDR3 protein and keeps the most common genes and DNA. For this sample there are under 1,100,000 distinct CDR3 sequences; 20% to 25% appear just once. Of the sample, approximately 0.71% falls within the top ten clones. A further study also used this sample, focusing on T cells of mothers and their children.

The source material was blood. The receptor source for this set is a girl aged 2 to 9 in good health.

This chain uses TRBV12-3 or TRBV12-4 with TRBJ1-2; D gene ambiguous. CDR3 length: 13 amino acids. V was pared by 4 bases and J by 2 bases, with 8 bases between. The CDR3 nucleotides are TGTGCCAGCAGTTCCAAGACAAACTATGGCTACACCTTC. Translated: CASSSKTNYGYTF.

This clonotype was recorded a few times. A read error may produce the germline difference seen at one junction end. CDR3 DNA: TGCGCCGGCAGCCAAGATTCCAGAGAAAAACTGTTTTTT. Its protein product is CAGSQDSREKLFF. This sequence joins TRBV4-3 and TRBJ1-4; D is unresolved. The CDR3 is made up of 13 amino acids. Germline lookup yields CDR1 LGHNA and CDR2 YSLEER.

V is TRBV24-1 and J is TRBJ1-1, with a tentative D call TRBD1 (6 bases). This CDR3 has 15 residues. Between the trimmed V and J ends, which lost 4 bases and 1 base, there was a span of 12 bases. The germline gives CDR1 KGHDR, CDR2 SFDVKD. Written as DNA, the CDR3 is TGTGCCACCAGTGAGACCTGGACAGAGAACACTGAAGCTTTCTTT. It encodes CATSETWTENTEAFF.

This clonotype was seen a handful of times. The gene calls are TRBV14 and TRBJ1-1, with D unclear. Germline CDR1 is SGHDN and CDR2 is FVKESK. This CDR3 comprises 13 residues. V shed 1 base and J shed 7 bases, with 10 bases lying between them. The CDR3 region has the DNA TGTGCCAGCAGCCAAGCTGTAGACGGTGAAGCTTTCTTT. This encodes CASSQAVDGEAFF.

V gene TRBV27 combines with J gene TRBJ1-1; 10 nucleotides match TRBD1. The CDR3 consists of 15 residues. The J segment lost 0 bases and the V segment lost 6 bases, leaving 4 bases of the junction unmatched. Looked up from germline, CDR1 is MNHEY and CDR2 is SMNVEV (reference sequence). CDR3 in DNA: TGTGCCAGCAGCTGGACAGGGGGGATGAACACTGAAGCTTTCTTT. Protein sequence: CASSWTGGMNTEAFF.

The V and J genes are TRBV6-2 or TRBV6-3 and TRBJ2-1, with a tentative D call TRBD1 (6 bases). V lost 7 bases, J lost 8 bases, and 21 bases lay in between. The germline CDR1 and CDR2 sequences are MNHEY and SVGEGT. The CDR3 spans 15 residues. The CDR3 nucleotides are TGTGCCAGCACAAATAGAGGGGGTATAGGAGATGAGCAGTTCTTC. Its protein is CASTNRGGIGDEQFF.

The chain employs TRBV7-8 and TRBJ1-1; D possibly corresponds to TRBD1 (5 bases). Germline CDR1 SGHVS, CDR2 FQNEAQ. The ends were cut back, 10 bases at V and 2 bases at J, with 11 bases in the middle. The CDR3 length is 12 residues. As DNA, the CDR3 is TGTGCCACTAATGGGGGTAACACTGAAGCTTTCTTT. It specifies CATNGGNTEAFF. Looking up the rest from reference TRBV7-8 and TRBJ1-1 gives the full variable domain: GAGVSQSPRYKVAKRGQDVALRCDPISGHVSLFWYQQALGQGPEFLTYFQNEAQLDKSGLPSDRFFAERPEGSVSTLKIQRTQQEDSAVYLCATNGGNTEAFFGQGTRLTVV.

The genes are TRBV4-3 and TRBJ2-1, with D possibly matching TRBD1 (6 bases). CDR1 is LGHNA, CDR2 YSLEER, per germline. This CDR3 has 15 amino acids. Trimming shortened V by 4 bases and J by 4 bases, and 14 bases separated the two germline ends. This CDR3 reads CASSRDITGYNEQFF. The CDR3 bases are TGCGCCAGCAGCCGAGATATAACAGGGTACAATGAGCAGTTCTTC.